A single sample is the source of the 32 T cell receptor beta chains below, sequenced in a study of CXCR3-negative and CXCR3-positive naive CD8 T cells. Findings of the study overall: CXCR3-negative naive cells had less hydrophobic TRB CDR3s than did CXCR3-positive naive cells.

UMI-labeled TRB cDNA libraries were prepared by 5' RACE. TCRdb reprocessed the 5' RACE reads and keeps a single row for each CDR3 protein, giving no DNA. This table holds some 150,000 distinct CDR3 sequences. The antigens of these receptors remain unknown. Sequences were obtained from naive CXCR3+ CD8+ T cells from blood. Subset described: CD45RO-CCR7+CD27+CD95- naive CD8+ T cells expressing CXCR3 (TNR3+). These TCRs come from a human donor in good health. Some clones in this sample may be carry-over from other donors' samples.

The chain is built from TRBV20-1 and TRBJ1-1; as DNA is missing, the TRBD1 call by TCRdb cannot be tested. Germline lookup yields CDR1 DFQATT and CDR2 SNEGSKA (reference sequence). This CDR3 spans 13 amino acids. The CDR3 loop is CSPQPAGGTEAFF.

The gene calls are TRBV12-3 or TRBV12-4 and TRBJ2-1; the D gene TCRdb calls, TRBD2, cannot be checked with no DNA. This CDR3 has 13 amino acids. The CDR3 is CASSSGGYNEQFF.

The rearrangement joins TRBV29-1 to TRBJ2-1; TCRdb gives TRBD1 as the D gene, but with no DNA this cannot be confirmed. The CDR3 spans 12 residues. Germline V lookup: CDR1 SQVTM, CDR2 ANQGSEA. The CDR3 loop reads CGGRQGGNEQFF.

The chain has TRBV7-9 and TRBJ1-2. The germline V gene has CDR1 SEHNR and CDR2 FQNEAQ (reference sequence). This CDR3 has 13 amino acids. CDR3 sequence: CASSDPRVYGYTF. Filled out from reference TRBV7-9 and TRBJ1-2, the complete variable domain reads DTGVSQNPRHKITKRGQNVTFRCDPISEHNRLYWYRQTLGQGPEFLTYFQNEAQLEKSRLLSDRFSAERPKGSFSTLEIQRTEQGDSAMYLCASSDPRVYGYTFGSGTRLTVV.

The gene calls are TRBV7-9 and TRBJ2-7; there is no DNA to check the TCRdb D call of TRBD2. Per the germline V gene, CDR1 is SEHNR and CDR2 is FQNEAQ (reference sequence). This CDR3 contains 12 residues. CDR3 amino acids: CASSLGTSVAYF.

CDR3 residues: CSAREMEEGAHEQYF. The chain employs TRBV20-1 and TRBJ2-7; TCRdb proposes TRBD1, but this gene call is untestable without DNA. The CDR3 length is 15 residues. Germline CDR1 is DFQATT and CDR2 is SNEGSKA (reference sequence).

This chain joins TRBV12-5 and TRBJ1-1. This CDR3 comprises 12 residues. Germline-derived CDR1 and CDR2 are LGHNT and FRNRAP. CDR3: CASGLYYTEAFF.

The chain joins TRBV7-8 to TRBJ1-1; TCRdb selects TRBD1, and the lack of DNA leaves this call unchecked. The V gene's germline CDR1 is SGHVS and CDR2 FQNEAQ. The CDR3 has 12 amino acids. CDR3 amino acids: CASSTQGREAFF.

The rearrangement uses TRBV28 and TRBJ2-7. This CDR3 comprises 11 residues. CDR1 is MDHEN and CDR2 is SYDVKM in the germline V gene. The CDR3: CASSTNYEQYF.

The rearrangement uses TRBV7-9 and TRBJ2-7; with no DNA, the TCRdb D assignment of TRBD1 cannot be verified. Germline values: CDR1 SEHNR, CDR2 FQNEAQ (reference sequence). This CDR3 region has 13 residues. The chain's CDR3 is CAIRGAASYEQYF.

This rearrangement joins TRBV7-9 to TRBJ2-1; as DNA is missing, the TRBD2 call by TCRdb cannot be tested. This CDR3 comprises 15 residues. Germline values: CDR1 SEHNR, CDR2 FQNEAQ (reference sequence). The CDR3 loop reads CASSSGTSGYNEQFF.

The chain couples TRBV29-1 to TRBJ1-2; the D call from TCRdb, TRBD1, cannot be confirmed without DNA. CDR1 and CDR2 from the germline V gene are SQVTM and ANQGSEA. CDR3 length: 13 amino acids. The CDR3 spells CSVGGGTAYGYTF.

This chain connects TRBV4-3 to TRBJ2-3. CDR1 is LGHNA and CDR2 is YSLEER in the germline V gene. The CDR3 totals 15 residues. The CDR3 region is CASSQERRGTDTQYF.

The chain recombines TRBV29-1 with TRBJ2-7; absent DNA, TCRdb's TRBD1 call cannot be checked. This CDR3 has 13 amino acids. Germline CDR1 is SQVTM and CDR2 is ANQGSEA. CDR3 sequence: CSVGTGGEYEQYF.

The chain combines TRBV4-3 with TRBJ2-5; TCRdb gives TRBD1 as the D gene, but with no DNA this cannot be confirmed. Germline V gene data show CDR1 as LGHNA and CDR2 as YSLEER. The CDR3 contains 17 residues. CDR3 amino acids: CASSQDFPVLPAETQYF.

The V and J genes are TRBV28 and TRBJ2-3; TCRdb reports TRBD2, a call that lacks DNA to check it against. The CDR3 is 16 residues long. The germline gives CDR1 MDHEN, CDR2 SYDVKM. CDR3: CASSWGTSGTADTQYF.

The chain employs TRBV7-9 and TRBJ1-1. The CDR3 runs 12 residues. The germline V gene has CDR1 SEHNR and CDR2 FQNEAQ (reference sequence). This chain's CDR3 is CASSYREIEAFF.

The gene calls are TRBV28 and TRBJ2-7; TCRdb calls TRBD2, which cannot be checked without DNA. CDR1 and CDR2 from the germline V gene are MDHEN and SYDVKM. CDR3 size: 15 residues. This CDR3 reads CASSPLGDEPYEQYF.

The CDR3 loop is CASSSPTSSYNEQFF. The chain carries TRBV12-3 or TRBV12-4 and TRBJ2-1. The CDR3 has 15 amino acids.

The chain joins TRBV28 to TRBJ2-7; TCRdb's D call, TRBD2, is unchecked because there is no DNA. The CDR3 is made up of 15 amino acids. The germline V gene has CDR1 MDHEN and CDR2 SYDVKM. The CDR3 sequence: CASSSASRGMYEQYF.

The chain couples TRBV5-1 to TRBJ2-7. Looked up from germline, CDR1 is SGHRS and CDR2 is YFSETQ. The CDR3 runs 17 residues. Here the CDR3 reads CASSLGLTDPSSYEQYF.

The V gene is TRBV6-5, the J gene TRBJ2-3; TCRdb returns TRBD2, unconfirmable since there is no DNA. The CDR3 spans 17 residues. Germline values: CDR1 MNHEY, CDR2 SVGAGI. This chain's CDR3 is CASSYSMAGASTDTQYF.

The chain employs TRBV6-6 and TRBJ2-7. Looked up from germline, CDR1 is MNHNY and CDR2 is SVGAGI (reference sequence). The CDR3 totals 13 residues. The CDR3 here is CASSYSVSYEQYF.

This chain uses TRBV5-5 with TRBJ1-1; absent DNA, TCRdb's TRBD1 call cannot be checked. In germline, CDR1 is SGHKS, CDR2 YYEKEE (reference sequence). The CDR3 has 15 residues. The CDR3: CASSLTLAGATEAFF.

The chain employs TRBV7-9 and TRBJ2-7; no DNA is available, so the TRBD2 call from TCRdb remains unchecked. The CDR3 runs to 17 residues. Germline lookup yields CDR1 SEHNR and CDR2 FQNEAQ (reference sequence). The CDR3 reads CASSLEAGRPGDSEQYF.

This chain connects TRBV4-1 to TRBJ2-7; TCRdb names TRBD1, which stays unverified in the absence of DNA. Germline CDR1 reads MGHRA; CDR2 reads YSYEKL. The CDR3 has 14 residues. The CDR3: CASSRAQGAYEQYF.

The V gene is TRBV7-9, the J gene TRBJ1-4. The CDR3 consists of 15 residues. The germline V gene encodes CDR1 SEHNR and CDR2 FQNEAQ (reference sequence). This CDR3 reads CASSLDGVGNEKLFF.

V is TRBV29-1 and J is TRBJ1-1; the D gene TCRdb calls, TRBD1, cannot be checked with no DNA. The germline V gene encodes CDR1 SQVTM and CDR2 ANQGSEA. This CDR3 contains 14 residues. The CDR3 loop is CSVEAGAPNTEAFF.

The gene calls are TRBV7-8 and TRBJ1-4; TCRdb designates TRBD1, a call that cannot be tested without DNA. The length of the CDR3 is 14 residues. Looked up from germline, CDR1 is SGHVS and CDR2 is FQNEAQ. CDR3 amino acids: CASSLTGLNEKLFF.

The J gene is TRBJ2-7, the V gene TRBV9; TCRdb reports TRBD1, a call that lacks DNA to check it against. This CDR3 is built from 15 residues. Germline assignment: CDR1 SGDLS and CDR2 YYNGEE. The CDR3 loop reads CAGSPVGMGADEQYF.

The chain uses TRBV6-2 or TRBV6-3 and TRBJ1-1; without DNA, the TCRdb call of TRBD1 cannot be checked. The germline V gene encodes CDR1 MNHEY and CDR2 SVGEGT. The CDR3 contains 13 residues. The CDR3 sequence: CASSYQGGTEAFF.

The chain links TRBV7-6 to TRBJ1-4. CDR1 and CDR2 from the germline V gene are SGHVS and FNYEAQ. The CDR3 is 15 amino acids. CDR3 sequence reads: CASSLGASQGEKLFF.